The rows below give T cell receptor beta chains drawn from one sample of a study of blood T cell repertoires in COVID-19. Sequenced by immunoSEQ multiplex PCR; TCRdb stores in-frame clones only, minus some. This sample has about 170,000 clones, with roughly 90% found just once. The sequencing sample was made of peripheral blood. These receptors all come from a man aged 55 to 70 with acute or convalescent COVID-19. CDR3s leave out the opening cysteine and the closing phenylalanine or tryptophan. The order of the fields is V gene, J gene, CDR3 protein.

TRBV9	TRBJ2-3	ASSLAGGTDTQY
TRBV6-5	TRBJ1-1	ASSNRDRTEAF
TRBV24-1	TRBJ2-2	ATSDRDTLTGELF
TRBV4-3	TRBJ1-5	ASSHHRELWDQPQH
TRBV2	TRBJ2-2	ASGAVNTGELF
TRBV19	TRBJ2-6	ASAKSSGANVLT
TRBV7-3	TRBJ1-1	ASSFVFQTEAF
TRBV19	TRBJ2-4	ASSIRGGTGIQY
TRBV19	TRBJ2-1	ASSPILAGGYNEQF
TRBV7-3	TRBJ2-1	ASSLIGREGHKGNEQF
TRBV19	TRBJ2-7	ASSISGGTYEQY
TRBV9	TRBJ2-3	ASSVVGGLSTDTQY
TRBV7-9	TRBJ2-5	ASSLAGLQETQY
TRBV5-6	TRBJ2-5	ASSFAKETQY
TRBV9	TRBJ2-3	ASAPALGSTDTQY
TRBV5-1	TRBJ2-3	ASSLGLAGADTQY
TRBV18	TRBJ2-1	ASSPAGVYNEQF
TRBV29-1	TRBJ1-4	SAEYRDRGTEKLF
TRBV5-1	TRBJ1-1	ASSSGEGTEAF
TRBV5-4	TRBJ1-6	ASSPRVPNSPLH
TRBV7-3	TRBJ1-1	ASSAQGANTEAF
TRBV24-1	TRBJ2-3	ATSPNGLQGGLDTQY
TRBV4-3	TRBJ1-2	ASSQDTSTGGYT
TRBV7-3	TRBJ1-1	ASSLGGWPAEAF
TRBV5-5	TRBJ2-2	ASSLVRTATGELF
TRBV11-3	TRBJ2-5	ASSLDPGQQETQY
TRBV18	TRBJ2-7	ASSRTGHEQY
TRBV24-1	TRBJ2-2	ATSDTRAAGGELF
TRBV28	TRBJ2-7	ASRLAGASSYEQY
TRBV29-1	TRBJ2-2	SAGSPAGGGTGELF
TRBV28	TRBJ1-2	ASRDDRGGGYT
TRBV3-1/TRBV3-2	TRBJ2-1	ASSQMRDEQF
TRBV11-3	TRBJ2-5	ASSTRGRAETQY
TRBV6-6	TRBJ1-1	ASTAGIVCPF
TRBV27	TRBJ2-1	ASTRMTGTGYYNEQF
TRBV24-1	TRBJ2-5	ATSDFSETQY
TRBV12-3/TRBV12-4	TRBJ1-5	ASSQNLGLT
TRBV4-1	TRBJ1-6	ASSQDRAGVINSPLH
TRBV18	TRBJ1-1	ASSPGQENTEAF
TRBV10-2	TRBJ1-3	ASSEDRGLSGNTIY
TRBV5-6	TRBJ2-6	ASSTEGGGGANVLT
TRBV3-1/TRBV3-2	TRBJ2-3	ASSQGLAGGTDTQY
TRBV6-5	TRBJ1-2	ASSYGQGNRGYT
TRBV3-1/TRBV3-2	TRBJ1-1	ASSQDRIGDSQAF
TRBV5-1	TRBJ1-3	ASSPSRSGNTIY
TRBV5-4	TRBJ2-5	ASSSGGLAGKETQY